Listed here are 27 T cell receptor beta chains from one sample, sequenced in a study of CD8+ T cells in alopecia areata. Treatment here: oral pan-JAK inhibitor, 5-10 mg twice daily. Extracted RNA was reverse transcribed, and the resulting cDNA served as sequencing template. The protocol was immunoSEQ multiplex PCR, while the TCRdb copy is restricted to in-frame clones and leaves out a portion. The sample holds 65,000 to 75,000 clones, 29% seen once. The specimen comprised CD8+ T cells sorted from blood, sampled at week 4, from a patient treated with tofacitinib. The receptors shown here come from a human donor with alopecia areata.

This clone was observed a few times. The chain recombines TRBV29-1 with TRBJ2-1; D possibly uses TRBD1 or TRBD2 (6 bases each). The CDR3 is 13 residues long. Germline V CDR1 and CDR2: SQVTM, ANQGSEA. The V end was cut by 5 bases, the J end by 5 bases, with 13 bases between. The CDR3 sequence is CSVKRGDNNEQFF. CDR3 nucleotides: TGCAGCGTTAAGCGCGGGGACAACAATGAGCAGTTCTTC.

The gene calls are TRBV29-1 and TRBJ2-1; possible D gene TRBD2, 5 bases. CDR3 length: 14 residues. The V gene lost 6 bases and the J gene lost 0 bases, with 12 bases spanning the gap. The germline CDR1 and CDR2 sequences are SQVTM and ANQGSEA. The CDR3 DNA reads TGCAGCGTCGATACTAGGAGCTCCTACAATGAGCAGTTCTTC. Amino acid sequence: CSVDTRSSYNEQFF.

This sequence joins TRBV5-1 and TRBJ2-2, with D perhaps TRBD1 (6 bases). Trimming took 1 base from V and 4 from J, leaving 11 bases between them. CDR1 is SGHRS and CDR2 is YFSETQ in the germline V gene. This CDR3 contains 15 residues. CDR3 region: CASSLFTGPTGELFF. The CDR3 coding sequence is TGCGCCAGCAGCTTGTTCACAGGGCCCACCGGGGAGCTGTTTTTT.

This clone was seen just once. This chain joins TRBV30 and TRBJ1-2; D not certain. CDR1 GTSNPN and CDR2 SVGIG come from the germline V gene (reference sequence). V dropped 4 bases and J dropped 5 bases, with 14 bases sitting between them. The CDR3 totals 13 residues. The CDR3 sequence is CAWTSSVTYGYTF. The CDR3 DNA reads as TGTGCCTGGACCTCCTCGGTTACTTATGGCTACACCTTC.

This chain connects TRBV29-1 to TRBJ2-1; possibly TRBD1 or TRBD2 for D (5 bases each). CDR3 length equals 11 residues. In germline, CDR1 is SQVTM, CDR2 ANQGSEA. Trimming pared 4 bases from V and 10 bases from J, leaving 11 bases between. The CDR3, as DNA: TGCAGCGTTGGGGACCCGAAAGAGCAGTTCTTC. It is translated as CSVGDPKEQFF.

The table lists this clone with a few counts. V and J are TRBV7-9 and TRBJ2-1; D gene unclear. The CDR3 sequence is 12 residues long. Between the trimmed V and J ends, which lost 1 base and 9 bases, there was a span of 7 bases. From germline, CDR1 is SEHNR and CDR2 FQNEAQ (reference sequence). The CDR3 sequence is CASSLVLTEQFF. The CDR3 DNA reads TGTGCCAGCAGCTTAGTCCTGACTGAGCAGTTCTTC.

The chain is built from TRBV4-1 and TRBJ2-7, with D possibly being TRBD1 (6 bases). V was pared by 4 bases and J by 1 base, with 8 bases between. This CDR3 region has 13 residues. From germline, CDR1 is MGHRA and CDR2 YSYEKL. In DNA, the CDR3 is TGCGCCAGCAGCCTCGACAGGTCCTACGAGCAGTACTTC. Its protein product is CASSLDRSYEQYF.

This clone has only a few counts. The chain carries TRBV30 and TRBJ1-2, with 9 nucleotides matching TRBD1. Germline V gives CDR1 GTSNPN, CDR2 SVGIG (reference sequence). The V segment lost 0 bases and the J segment 2 bases; nucleotides outside the gene matches: 7. The CDR3 is made up of 16 amino acids. CDR3 sequence reads: CAWSVGTGRLNYGYTF. DNA of the CDR3: TGTGCCTGGAGTGTGGGGACAGGGCGTCTGAACTATGGCTACACCTTC.

The rearrangement uses TRBV29-1 and TRBJ2-2, with unresolved D. V was pared by 0 bases and J by 6 bases, with 5 bases between. Germline CDR1 reads SQVTM; CDR2 reads ANQGSEA. CDR3 length: 12 residues. The CDR3 DNA reads as TGCAGCGTTGAAGAGGTAGCCGGGGAGCTGTTTTTT. Protein: CSVEEVAGELFF.

The chain uses TRBV27 and TRBJ1-5; maybe TRBD1 (6 bases). Per germline, CDR1 MNHEY and CDR2 SMNVEV (reference sequence). The V and J ends lost 1 base and 7 bases respectively, with 17 bases between them. The CDR3 is 16 residues long. This chain's CDR3 is CASSLFGGEGRQPQHF. The CDR3 DNA reads TGTGCCAGCAGTTTATTCGGGGGCGAGGGGCGACAGCCCCAGCATTTT.

The CDR3 is CARLNPWLSNEQFF. Written as DNA, the CDR3 is TGTGCCAGACTGAACCCCTGGCTCAGCAATGAGCAGTTCTTC. The rearrangement joins TRBV19 to TRBJ2-1; D call uncertain. Looked up from germline, CDR1 is LNHDA and CDR2 is SQIVND (reference sequence). The CDR3 sequence is 14 residues long. V lost 9 bases and J 6 bases, leaving 18 bases between the germline ends.

This clone has at least ten counts. The chain couples TRBV29-1 to TRBJ1-3, with D hard to call. V lost 6 bases to trimming and J lost 7 bases, with 10 bases between them. This CDR3 is built from 11 residues. The germline CDR1 and CDR2 sequences are SQVTM and ANQGSEA. The CDR3: CSVSIGNTIYF. CDR3 DNA sequence: TGCAGCGTCTCCATCGGCAACACCATATATTTT.

The chain uses TRBV29-1 and TRBJ1-5; D call uncertain. The CDR3 spans 14 residues. Between the trimmed V and J ends, which lost 5 bases and 3 bases, there was a span of 14 bases. Germline CDR1 is SQVTM and CDR2 is ANQGSEA. The CDR3 sequence is CSVNSEGSNQPQHF. Written as DNA, the CDR3 is TGCAGCGTTAATTCGGAGGGTTCCAATCAGCCCCAGCATTTT.

A note on this clone: Compared with germline, one end of the junction differs, possibly owing to a read error. The chain uses TRBV29-1 and TRBJ1-5, with 7 bases aligning to TRBD1. CDR3 length: 12 residues. The germline CDR1 and CDR2 sequences are SQVTM and ANQGSEA. The CDR3 is CSVGGGNQPQHF. DNA for the CDR3: TGCAGCGTCGGAGGGGGCAACCAGCCCCAGCATTTT.

The sample holds a few counts of this clone. This rearrangement joins TRBV29-1 to TRBJ2-7, with 8 nucleotides matching TRBD2. The V gene end was trimmed by 5 bases and the J gene end by 0 bases; junction bases not matched to a gene: 9. Germline V gene lookup returns CDR1 SQVTM and CDR2 ANQGSEA. The CDR3 has 15 residues. CDR3 sequence reads: CSVSGGSRSSYEQYF. CDR3 in DNA: TGCAGCGTTAGCGGGGGTAGCCGGAGCTCCTACGAGCAGTACTTC.

This clone was seen more than once but under ten times. The chain employs TRBV29-1 and TRBJ2-2; weak D call: TRBD1 (6 bases). Trimming pared 5 bases from V and 3 bases from J, leaving 22 bases between. Germline loops: CDR1 SQVTM, CDR2 ANQGSEA. The CDR3 sequence is 17 residues long. As DNA, the CDR3 is TGCAGCGTTTTCCAACAGGGCATTACTTTGGACACCGGGGAGCTGTTTTTT. Its translation: CSVFQQGITLDTGELFF.

V is TRBV30 and J is TRBJ2-7; D gene uncertain. Germline lookup yields CDR1 GTSNPN and CDR2 SVGIG (reference sequence). The ends were cut back, 2 bases at V and 3 bases at J, with 17 bases in the middle. This CDR3 contains 15 residues. The DNA of the CDR3 is TGTGCCTGGAGTTCCCCGACCGCCGGGTTCTACGAGCAGTACTTC. Encoded protein: CAWSSPTAGFYEQYF.

The V and J genes are TRBV30 and TRBJ1-5; D is unclear. The V and J ends lost 3 bases and 2 bases respectively, with 8 bases between them. This CDR3 spans 13 amino acids. Germline CDR1 reads GTSNPN; CDR2 reads SVGIG (reference sequence). The CDR3 spells CAWSGQGNQPQHF. The DNA of the CDR3 is TGTGCCTGGAGCGGTCAGGGCAATCAGCCCCAGCATTTT. The whole variable domain, filled in from reference TRBV30 and TRBJ1-5, reads SQTIHQWPATLVQPVGSPLSLECTVEGTSNPNLYWYRQAAGRGLQLLFYSVGIGQISSEVPQNLSASRPQDRQFILSSKKLLLSDSGFYLCAWSGQGNQPQHFGDGTRLSIL.

This clone was picked up a small number of times. This chain joins TRBV27 and TRBJ2-7; D might be TRBD2 (5 bases). CDR3 length: 16 amino acids. Germline V gives CDR1 MNHEY, CDR2 SMNVEV (reference sequence). Trimming removed 5 bases at V and 2 bases at J, with 19 bases between. This CDR3 reads CASSPPGGRVPYEQYF. CDR3 in DNA: TGTGCCAGCAGTCCCCCAGGAGGTAGAGTCCCCTACGAGCAGTACTTC.

This clone has more than one count but fewer than ten. The rearrangement uses TRBV29-1 and TRBJ2-2, with unresolved D. The V end was cut by 7 bases, the J end by 6 bases, with 6 bases between. Germline V gene data show CDR1 as SQVTM and CDR2 as ANQGSEA. The CDR3 consists of 10 residues. This CDR3 is CSAISGELFF. The CDR3 DNA reads TGCAGCGCCATCTCCGGGGAGCTGTTTTTT.

Only a few counts were recorded for this clone. The V call is TRBV6-5, the J call TRBJ2-1; possible D gene TRBD2, 6 bases. Per the germline V gene, CDR1 is MNHEY and CDR2 is SVGAGI. The V end was cut by 0 bases, the J end by 2 bases, with 8 bases between. This CDR3 is 15 amino acids long. The CDR3 bases are TGTGCCAGCAGTTACTCGGGGGAGGCCTACAATGAGCAGTTCTTC. Translation gives CASSYSGEAYNEQFF.

V is TRBV7-7 and J is TRBJ2-5, with 8 bases aligning to TRBD1. This CDR3 comprises 14 residues. CDR1 and CDR2 (germline): SSHAT, FNYEAQ (reference sequence). J was trimmed by 5 bases and V by 5 bases; bases with no gene match: 7. As DNA, the CDR3 is TGTGCCAGCAGCGCAAGCAGGGGGCCGGAGACCCAGTACTTC. Translation: CASSASRGPETQYF.

As DNA, the CDR3 is TGTGCCAGCAGCCGCCAGGCTAGTGAGACCCAGTACTTC. Its translation is CASSRQASETQYF. The chain carries TRBV11-2 and TRBJ2-5; D remains unclear. Germline values: CDR1 SGHAT, CDR2 FQNNGV. The germline V and J ends were trimmed by 5 bases and 5 bases, with 12 bases remaining between them. CDR3 length: 13 residues. The full variable domain, its missing parts supplied by reference TRBV11-2 and TRBJ2-5, is EAGVAQSPRYKIIEKRQSVAFWCNPISGHATLYWYQQILGQGPKLLIQFQNNGVVDDSQLPKDRFSAERLKGVDSTLKIQPAKLEDSAVYLCASSRQASETQYFGPGTRLLVL.

In this sample, this clone turned up many times. The V call is TRBV7-9, the J call TRBJ2-1; D gene ambiguous. The CDR3 contains 11 residues. The ends were cut back, 11 bases at V and 4 bases at J, with 9 bases in the middle. CDR1 and CDR2 (germline): SEHNR, FQNEAQ (reference sequence). CDR3 region: CACYGYNEQFF. CDR3 in DNA: TGTGCCTGCTACGGATACAATGAGCAGTTCTTC.

This clone was seen once. The chain combines TRBV9 with TRBJ1-1; D might be TRBD1 (5 bases). Trimming shortened V by 1 base and J by 4 bases, and 11 bases separated the two germline ends. This CDR3 region has 14 residues. Germline assignment: CDR1 SGDLS and CDR2 YYNGEE. The CDR3, as DNA: TGTGCCAGCAGCGTAAGATCAGGGATCACTGAAGCTTTCTTT. Amino acid sequence: CASSVRSGITEAFF.

This clone occurred a few times. The chain combines TRBV7-2 with TRBJ2-2; 11 nucleotides align to TRBD2. Trimming at V came to 2 bases and at J to 5 bases, leaving 13 bases not matched to a gene. This CDR3 is 19 amino acids long. Looked up from germline, CDR1 is SGHTA and CDR2 is FQGNSA. The CDR3 DNA reads as TGTGCCAGCAGCTTACGGGGTACGCCTAGCGGGAGGTCTACCGGGGAGCTGTTTTTT. Translation: CASSLRGTPSGRSTGELFF.

The chain combines TRBV11-2 with TRBJ2-5; D gene ambiguous. The germline V gene encodes CDR1 SGHAT and CDR2 FQNNGV. The germline V and J ends were trimmed by 3 bases and 3 bases, with 14 bases remaining between them. This CDR3 contains 15 residues. The DNA of the CDR3 is TGTGCCAGCAGCTTTGTTGGGATCCCCAAAGAGACCCAGTACTTC. Its protein product is CASSFVGIPKETQYF. Full variable domain (missing parts from reference TRBV11-2 and TRBJ2-5): EAGVAQSPRYKIIEKRQSVAFWCNPISGHATLYWYQQILGQGPKLLIQFQNNGVVDDSQLPKDRFSAERLKGVDSTLKIQPAKLEDSAVYLCASSFVGIPKETQYFGPGTRLLVL.